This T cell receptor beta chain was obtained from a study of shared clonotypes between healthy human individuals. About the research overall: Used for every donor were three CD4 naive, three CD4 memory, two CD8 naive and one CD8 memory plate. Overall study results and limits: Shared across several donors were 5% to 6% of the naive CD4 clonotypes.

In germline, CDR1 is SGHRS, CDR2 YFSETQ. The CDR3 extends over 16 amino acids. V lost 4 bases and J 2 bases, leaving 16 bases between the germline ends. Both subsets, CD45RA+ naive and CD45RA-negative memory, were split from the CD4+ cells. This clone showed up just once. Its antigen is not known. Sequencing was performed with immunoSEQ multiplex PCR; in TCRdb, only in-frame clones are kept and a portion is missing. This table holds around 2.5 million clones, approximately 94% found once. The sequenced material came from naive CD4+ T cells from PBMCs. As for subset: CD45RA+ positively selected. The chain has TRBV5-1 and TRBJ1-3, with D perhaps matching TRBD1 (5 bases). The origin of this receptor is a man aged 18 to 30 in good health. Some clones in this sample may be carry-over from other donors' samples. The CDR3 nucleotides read TGCGCCAGCAGCCTCGCGCAGGGCGCGGCTGGAAACACCATATATTTT. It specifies CASSLAQGAAGNTIYF.